This entry lists 2 T cell receptor beta chains sequenced from one sample in a study of CD8+CD57+ T cells in acquired aplastic anemia. Both TCR beta VDJ combination and CDR3 sequence profiling were carried out. Genomic DNA was the template for this profiling. MiXCR, applied by TCRdb to the reads, yields one record per CDR3 protein. The table has about 180,000 distinct CDR3 sequences, less than 55% seen once. What was sequenced was sorted CD4+, CD8+, or CD8+CD57+ T cells (not recorded which) from PBMCs. These receptors were taken from a human donor in good health.

This clonotype was picked up many times. CDR3 protein: CASPGQLSYEQYF. The CDR3 DNA sequence: TGCGCCAGCCCAGGGCAACTCTCCTACGAGCAGTACTTC. The rearrangement joins TRBV10-1 to TRBJ2-7, with D possibly matching TRBD1 (5 bases). V was cut by 8 bases and J by 0 bases, with 11 bases left in between. The V gene's germline CDR1 is WNHNN and CDR2 SYGVQD (reference sequence). The CDR3 sequence is 13 residues long.

This clonotype has a count of ten or more. One base away lies a much larger clone, so this may be a sequencing read error. The chain has TRBV25-1 and TRBJ1-2, with unresolved D. The CDR3 extends over 12 amino acids. Germline V lookup: CDR1 MGHDK, CDR2 SYGVNS. Trimming took off 11 bases at V and 3 bases at J, with 13 bases between the two ends. The CDR3 here is CASGVSYYGYTF. Here the CDR3 DNA reads TGTGCCTCGGGAGTCTCGTACTATGGCTACACCTTC.